One and the same sample provided the 4 T cell receptor beta chains below, sequenced in a study of shared clonotypes between healthy human individuals. Sequencing was performed with immunoSEQ multiplex PCR; in TCRdb, only in-frame clones are kept and a portion is missing. The table has roughly 2,300,000 clones, around 92% seen once. The specimen was naive CD4+ T cells from PBMCs. This sample's subset: CD45RA+ positively selected. Receptor source: a man between 18 and 29 years old in good health. Some clones in this sample may be carry-over from other donors' samples.

The V and J genes are TRBV28 and TRBJ2-7; tentative D call: TRBD2 (6 bases). The germline CDR1 and CDR2 sequences are MDHEN and SYDVKM. This CDR3 comprises 16 residues. Trimming pared 4 bases from V and 0 bases from J, leaving 16 bases between. CDR3 loop: CASSSLRRGSSYEQYF. The CDR3 nucleotides read TGTGCCAGCAGTTCTCTAAGGCGGGGCAGCTCCTACGAGCAGTACTTC.

The chain links TRBV6-1 to TRBJ2-7, with D maybe TRBD2 (7 bases). CDR1 MNHNS and CDR2 SASEGT come from the germline V gene. The V end was cut by 7 bases, the J end by 5 bases, with 21 bases between. This CDR3 region has 15 residues. The CDR3 nucleotides are TGTGCCAGCACCGAGGGGGGGGCTCTTTTCCACGAGCAGTACTTC. Translation: CASTEGGALFHEQYF.

V gene TRBV7-9 combines with J gene TRBJ2-7; D unclear. Trimming pared 4 bases from V and 7 bases from J, leaving 11 bases between. This CDR3 region has 12 residues. Germline CDR1 SEHNR, CDR2 FQNEAQ (reference sequence). The chain's CDR3 is CASSSLNGEQYF. Written as DNA, the CDR3 is TGTGCCAGCAGCTCCTTAAATGGGGAGCAGTACTTC. The entire variable domain, with the rest obtained from reference TRBV7-9 and TRBJ2-7, is as follows: DTGVSQNPRHKITKRGQNVTFRCDPISEHNRLYWYRQTLGQGPEFLTYFQNEAQLEKSRLLSDRFSAERPKGSFSTLEIQRTEQGDSAMYLCASSSLNGEQYFGPGTRLTVT.

Of note for this clone: A junction boundary mismatches the germline segment, possibly from a read error. The chain employs TRBV7-9 and TRBJ1-3; weak D call: TRBD1 (5 bases). The CDR3 has 16 residues. Germline V gives CDR1 SEHNR, CDR2 FQNEAQ (reference sequence). The CDR3 loop reads CASTLGTGSSGNTIYF. As DNA, the CDR3 is TGTGCCAGCACCTTAGGGACGGGGAGCTCTGGAAACACCATATATTTT.